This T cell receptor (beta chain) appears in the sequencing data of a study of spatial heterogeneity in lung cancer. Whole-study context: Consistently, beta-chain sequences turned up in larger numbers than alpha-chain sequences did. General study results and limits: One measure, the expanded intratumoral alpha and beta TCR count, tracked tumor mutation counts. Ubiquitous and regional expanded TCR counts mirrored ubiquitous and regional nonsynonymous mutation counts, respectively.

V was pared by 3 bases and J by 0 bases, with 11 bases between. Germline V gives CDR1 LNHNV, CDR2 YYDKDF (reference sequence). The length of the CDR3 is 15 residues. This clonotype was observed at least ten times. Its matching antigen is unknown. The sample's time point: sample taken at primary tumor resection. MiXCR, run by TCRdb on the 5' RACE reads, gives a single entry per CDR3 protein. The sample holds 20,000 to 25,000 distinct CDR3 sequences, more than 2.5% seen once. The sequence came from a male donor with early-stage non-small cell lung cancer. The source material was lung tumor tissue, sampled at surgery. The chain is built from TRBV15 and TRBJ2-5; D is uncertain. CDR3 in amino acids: CATSRSSGYQETQYF. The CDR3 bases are TGTGCCACCAGCAGGTCTTCCGGGTACCAAGAGACCCAGTACTTC.